The 28 T cell receptor beta chains reported below all come from one sample, sequenced in a study of cytomegalovirus exposure and HLA in healthy donors (dated by TCRdb to 2016 to 2017). Library generation was performed with the immunoSEQ multiplex PCR assay. For the multiplex PCR, a mixture combining 60 forward primers for TCR Vbeta segments and 13 reverse primers for TCR Jbeta segments was used. The table comes from immuneACCESS by way of TCRdb, which keeps in-frame sequences with V and J called. Part of the clones is missing from these tables; in studies checked, under half for an unresolved V gene and the rest for unknown reasons. The sample data list approximately 150,000 clones, and about 84% of these were observed just once. The leading ten clones occupy approximately 1.2% of the sample. Sequencing was done on a sample of PBMCs. The receptor set was obtained from a man aged 45-60 years in good health and CMV-seropositive.

Written as DNA, the CDR3 is TGTGCCAGCATAGGGAGGCCCTACGAGCAGTACTTC. Its protein product is CASIGRPYEQYF. The J gene is TRBJ2-7, the V gene TRBV27; perhaps TRBD2 as D (6 bases). Germline CDR1 is MNHEY and CDR2 is SMNVEV (reference sequence). The CDR3 contains 12 residues. Trimming pared 7 bases from V and 2 bases from J, leaving 9 bases between.

The chain couples TRBV27 to TRBJ2-1, with D possibly TRBD2 on 6 matching bases. CDR1 is MNHEY, CDR2 SMNVEV, per germline (reference sequence). The CDR3 totals 18 residues. V gave up 5 bases and J gave up 9 bases, with 29 bases separating them. In nucleotides, the CDR3 is TGTGCCAGCAGTCCACGGGACTTCCTAGCTGGGGGAAAGGGTGAGCAGTTCTTC. It encodes CASSPRDFLAGGKGEQFF.

The chain has TRBV11-1 and TRBJ1-6; no clear D. The CDR3 runs 12 residues. Germline CDR1 SGHAT, CDR2 FQDESV (reference sequence). V lost 4 bases and J 6 bases, leaving 4 bases between the germline ends. The CDR3 loop reads CASSSPNSPLHF. CDR3 nucleotide sequence: TGTGCCAGCAGCTCTCCTAATTCACCCCTCCACTTT. The variable domain in full, completed from reference TRBV11-1 and TRBJ1-6, reads EAEVAQSPRYKITEKSQAVAFWCDPISGHATLYWYRQILGQGPELLVQFQDESVVDDSQLPKDRFSAERLKGVDSTLKIQPAELGDSAMYLCASSSPNSPLHFGNGTRLTVT.

This sequence joins TRBV5-6 and TRBJ2-5; TRBD1 might be the D (6 bases). V was trimmed by 0 bases and J by 2 bases, leaving 14 bases between them. Germline V gene lookup returns CDR1 SGHDT and CDR2 YYEEEE. The CDR3 has 16 amino acids. CDR3 amino acids: CASSLDQGLAQETQYF. The DNA for the CDR3 is TGTGCCAGCAGCTTGGACCAGGGGTTAGCTCAAGAGACCCAGTACTTC. The full variable domain, its missing parts supplied by reference TRBV5-6 and TRBJ2-5, is DAGVTQSPTHLIKTRGQQVTLRCSPKSGHDTVSWYQQALGQGPQFIFQYYEEEERQRGNFPDRFSGHQFPNYSSELNVNALLLGDSALYLCASSLDQGLAQETQYFGPGTRLLVL.

This clone was seen only a few times. This chain's CDR3 is CASGRSGTARYGYTF. The CDR3 nucleotides read TGTGCCAGCGGGCGCTCCGGGACAGCCCGATATGGCTACACCTTC. The V gene is TRBV28, the J gene TRBJ1-2; 7 nucleotides match TRBD1. CDR3 length: 15 amino acids. Germline V CDR1 and CDR2: MDHEN, SYDVKM. J lost 5 bases, V lost 8 bases, and 14 bases had no gene match.

The rearrangement uses TRBV7-9 and TRBJ1-4; TRBD1 matches 8 bases. The CDR3 extends over 15 amino acids. Per germline, CDR1 SEHNR and CDR2 FQNEAQ (reference sequence). V dropped 3 bases and J dropped 3; count of bases not matched to a gene: 3. The CDR3 nucleotides are TGTGCCAGCAGCTTGTCGACAGGGGCTAATGAAAAACTGTTTTTT. Protein: CASSLSTGANEKLFF.

V gene TRBV6-5 combines with J gene TRBJ1-1; 8 bases line up with TRBD1. V shed 5 bases and J 1 base; nucleotides not matched to a gene: 6. This CDR3 region has 15 residues. The V gene's germline CDR1 is MNHEY and CDR2 SVGAGI. The CDR3 loop is CASSPGQVGNTEAFF. The CDR3 DNA sequence: TGTGCCAGCAGTCCGGGACAGGTTGGGAACACTGAAGCTTTCTTT.

This clone has just one count. The chain carries TRBV29-1 and TRBJ1-1, with D maybe TRBD1 (5 bases). Trimming cost V 5 bases and J 4 bases, with 8 bases left between them. CDR1 SQVTM and CDR2 ANQGSEA come from the germline V gene. The CDR3 runs to 11 residues. This CDR3 is CSVFQGTEAFF. In DNA form, the CDR3 reads TGCAGCGTTTTCCAGGGCACTGAAGCTTTCTTT.

The CDR3 region is CASSPGLALTYEQYF. CDR3 coding DNA: TGTGCCAGCAGCCCCGGACTAGCACTCACCTACGAGCAGTACTTC. This chain connects TRBV7-8 to TRBJ2-7; 8 bases match TRBD2. The CDR3 spans 15 residues. Germline-derived CDR1 and CDR2 are SGHVS and FQNEAQ. Trimming took 5 bases from V and 2 from J; bases not matched to a gene: 8.

CDR3 DNA sequence: TGTGCCAGCAGTGGGGGGAACCGGGACAGGGGCTACGAGCAGTACTTC. Translation gives CASSGGNRDRGYEQYF. The gene calls are TRBV6-4 and TRBJ2-7, with 10 bases aligning to TRBD1. With 4 bases clipped from V and 3 bases from J, the junction kept 9 bases outside the gene matches. CDR1 MRHNA and CDR2 SNTAGT come from the germline V gene. The CDR3 has 16 residues.

The CDR3 nucleotides read TGTGCCAGCAGCTCGGGACAGGGAGTTTCTGGCTACACCTTC. This gives the protein CASSSGQGVSGYTF. The chain is built from TRBV6-4 and TRBJ1-2; 9 bases line up with TRBD1. The CDR3 sequence is 14 residues long. Germline CDR1 is MRHNA and CDR2 is SNTAGT. J was trimmed by 7 bases and V by 6 bases; bases with no gene match: 9.

This chain connects TRBV25-1 to TRBJ2-1; possibly TRBD2 for D (5 bases). Between the trimmed V and J ends, which lost 7 bases and 6 bases, there was a span of 10 bases. Germline loops: CDR1 MGHDK, CDR2 SYGVNS. The CDR3 sequence is 12 residues long. CDR3 loop: CASKRLANEQFF. In DNA form, the CDR3 reads TGTGCCAGCAAGAGGCTAGCCAATGAGCAGTTCTTC.

The chain combines TRBV5-4 with TRBJ2-5; 8 bases are shared with TRBD2. Germline CDR1 reads SGHNT; CDR2 reads YYREEE (reference sequence). V shed 10 bases and J 4 bases; nucleotides not matched to a gene: 9. This CDR3 has 13 amino acids. The CDR3 region has the DNA TGTGCCGGGGGTTCGGGAGGGTTAGAGACCCAGTACTTC. As protein: CAGGSGGLETQYF.

The chain carries TRBV9 and TRBJ1-4, with a tentative D call TRBD1 (6 bases). CDR1 is SGDLS, CDR2 YYNGEE, per germline. This CDR3 has 14 residues. V lost 3 bases and J lost 5, with 11 bases in between. CDR3 nucleotides: TGTGCCAGCAGCGGGGGACATAGGAATGAAAAACTGTTTTTT. This encodes CASSGGHRNEKLFF.

V gene TRBV5-1 combines with J gene TRBJ2-4; tentative D call: TRBD2 (5 bases). Germline values: CDR1 SGHRS, CDR2 YFSETQ. Trimming left V 0 bases short and J 8 bases short, with 9 bases between. The CDR3 is made up of 13 amino acids. CDR3 in amino acids: CASSLGEKDIQYF. The CDR3 DNA reads as TGCGCCAGCAGCTTGGGGGAGAAAGACATTCAGTACTTC.

This clone appeared a single time. The chain carries TRBV4-1 and TRBJ2-3; D is uncertain. There are 12 residues in the CDR3. CDR1 and CDR2 (germline): MGHRA, YSYEKL. Trimming shortened V by 3 bases and J by 5 bases, and 6 bases separated the two germline ends. CDR3 DNA sequence: TGCGCCAGCAGCCATTTTAGAGATACGCAGTATTTT. It translates to CASSHFRDTQYF.

This clone has only one observation. The chain couples TRBV7-3 to TRBJ1-2; D is ambiguous. Trimming cost V 1 base and J 5 bases, with 11 bases left between them. The CDR3 is made up of 14 amino acids. Germline assignment: CDR1 SGHTA and CDR2 FQGTGA. CDR3 protein: CASSLKPGYYGYTF. DNA of the CDR3: TGTGCCAGCAGCTTAAAACCCGGTTATTATGGCTACACCTTC.

The chain carries TRBV29-1 and TRBJ2-3; TRBD1 aligns across 10 bases. Germline V gene sequence: CDR1 SQVTM, CDR2 ANQGSEA. The CDR3 totals 14 residues. Germline trimming cut 7 bases from V and 6 bases from J; bases unmatched to any gene: 10. CDR3 in amino acids: CSALLGTGADTQYF. The CDR3 nucleotides are TGCAGCGCTTTACTTGGGACAGGGGCTGATACGCAGTATTTT.

This sequence joins TRBV4-1 and TRBJ1-5; a weak D match, TRBD1 (5 bases). The V gene's germline CDR1 is MGHRA and CDR2 YSYEKL. V was shortened by 3 bases and J by 2 bases, with 11 bases between the two germline ends. This CDR3 contains 15 residues. This chain's CDR3 is CASSQSDSGNQPQHF. In DNA, the CDR3 is TGCGCCAGCAGCCAGAGTGACAGTGGCAATCAGCCCCAGCATTTT.

A single count supports this clone. This sequence joins TRBV5-4 and TRBJ2-1; 7 bases are shared with TRBD2. This CDR3 spans 17 amino acids. Unmatched junction bases numbered 8, after V lost 2 bases and J lost 0 bases. Germline CDR1 reads SGHNT; CDR2 reads YYREEE (reference sequence). The CDR3 is CASSFGAGGSSYNEQFF. In nucleotides, the CDR3 is TGTGCCAGCAGCTTTGGGGCGGGCGGGAGCTCCTACAATGAGCAGTTCTTC.

The chain recombines TRBV18 with TRBJ2-3, with 11 positions matching TRBD2. The junction had 7 bases not matched to a gene; V was cut back by 3 bases and J by 2 bases. The CDR3 covers 17 residues. Germline V CDR1 and CDR2: KGHSH, LQKENI. DNA of the CDR3: TGTGCCAGCTCACCTCTCGGGACTAGCGGATCCACAGATACGCAGTATTTT. Amino acid sequence: CASSPLGTSGSTDTQYF. Combining the CDR3 with reference TRBV18 and TRBJ2-3 gives the whole variable domain NAGVMQNPRHLVRRRGQEARLRCSPMKGHSHVYWYRQLPEEGLKFMVYLQKENIIDESGMPKERFSAEFPKEGPSILRIQQVVRGDSAAYFCASSPLGTSGSTDTQYFGPGTRLTVL.

The rearrangement links TRBV7-2 to TRBJ2-7; D not certain. The germline gives CDR1 SGHTA, CDR2 FQGNSA. This CDR3 contains 14 residues. V was pared by 1 base and J by 2 bases, with 9 bases between. The CDR3 loop is CASSLGASTYEQYF. The DNA for the CDR3 is TGTGCCAGCAGCTTAGGGGCTTCGACCTACGAGCAGTACTTC.

The gene calls are TRBV28 and TRBJ2-1, with TRBD2 matching over 9 bases. The CDR3 has 14 amino acids. Trimming at V came to 7 bases and at J to 4 bases, leaving 5 bases not matched to a gene. The V gene's germline CDR1 is MDHEN and CDR2 SYDVKM. Here the CDR3 reads CASTASGEYNEQFF. The CDR3 nucleotides read TGTGCCAGCACGGCTAGCGGGGAATACAATGAGCAGTTCTTC.

This clone was observed a single time. This CDR3 reads CASDPGQGKGSGHTGELFF. CDR3 DNA: TGTGCCAGCGATCCGGGACAGGGAAAGGGCTCGGGCCACACCGGGGAGCTGTTTTTT. The chain has TRBV28 and TRBJ2-2, with TRBD1 matching over 9 bases. V dropped 8 bases and J dropped 3; count of bases not matched to a gene: 19. The CDR3 contains 19 residues. Germline V lookup: CDR1 MDHEN, CDR2 SYDVKM.

This clone was seen just once. The chain has TRBV7-8 and TRBJ1-1; D gene uncertain. From germline, CDR1 is SGHVS and CDR2 FQNEAQ. The CDR3 is 14 residues long. V dropped 1 base and J dropped 1 base, with 7 bases sitting between them. CDR3 loop: CASSLDHRNTEAFF. DNA of the CDR3: TGTGCCAGCAGCTTAGACCACAGGAACACTGAAGCTTTCTTT.

This clone was counted a single time. The J gene is TRBJ2-1, the V gene TRBV5-1, with TRBD2 matching over 10 bases. The germline V gene encodes CDR1 SGHRS and CDR2 YFSETQ. The CDR3 has 16 amino acids. J gave up 0 bases and V 4 bases, and 4 bases lay outside the gene matches. The DNA of the CDR3 is TGCGCCAGCAGCCCGTCTAGCGGGAGCTCCTACAATGAGCAGTTCTTC. The encoded protein is CASSPSSGSSYNEQFF.

The chain links TRBV7-2 to TRBJ2-2; D remains unclear. The CDR3 is 15 amino acids. The germline gives CDR1 SGHTA, CDR2 FQGNSA. Trimming cost V 5 bases and J 4 bases, with 14 bases left between them. CDR3 sequence reads: CASSAFVVSTGELFF. The CDR3 DNA reads as TGTGCCAGCAGCGCCTTTGTTGTGAGCACCGGGGAGCTGTTTTTT.

The V call is TRBV5-1, the J call TRBJ2-1; 8 bases agree with TRBD2. The CDR3 covers 14 residues. Germline V gives CDR1 SGHRS, CDR2 YFSETQ. V dropped 1 base and J dropped 7; count of bases not matched to a gene: 4. This chain's CDR3 is CASSLLGTSNEQFF. CDR3 coding DNA: TGCGCCAGCAGCTTGTTAGGGACTAGTAATGAGCAGTTCTTC.